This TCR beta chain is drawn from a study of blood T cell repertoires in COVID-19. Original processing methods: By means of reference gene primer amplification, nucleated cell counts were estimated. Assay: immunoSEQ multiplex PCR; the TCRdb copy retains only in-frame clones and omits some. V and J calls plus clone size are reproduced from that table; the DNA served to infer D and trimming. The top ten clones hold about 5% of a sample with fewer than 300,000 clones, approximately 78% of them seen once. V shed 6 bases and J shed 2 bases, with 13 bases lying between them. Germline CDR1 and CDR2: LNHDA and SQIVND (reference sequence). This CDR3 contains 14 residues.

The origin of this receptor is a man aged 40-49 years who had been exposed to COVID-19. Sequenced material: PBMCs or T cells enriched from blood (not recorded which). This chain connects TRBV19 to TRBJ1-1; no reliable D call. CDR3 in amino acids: CASSSPGVNTEAFF. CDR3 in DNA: TGTGCCAGTAGCAGCCCCGGGGTCAACACTGAAGCTTTCTTT.